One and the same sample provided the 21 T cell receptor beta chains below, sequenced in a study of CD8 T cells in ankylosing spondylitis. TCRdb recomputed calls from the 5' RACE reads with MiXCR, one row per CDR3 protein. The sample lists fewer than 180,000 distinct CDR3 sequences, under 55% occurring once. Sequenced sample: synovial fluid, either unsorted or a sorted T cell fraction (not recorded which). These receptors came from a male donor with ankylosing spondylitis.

The CDR3 region has the DNA TGTGCCAGCAGTGATAACACCTATGTCGAGCATGAGCAGTTCTTC. The encoded protein is CASSDNTYVEHEQFF. J is TRBJ2-1 and V is TRBV12-3 or TRBV12-4; D is uncertain. The V and J ends lost 5 bases and 8 bases respectively, with 19 bases between them. The CDR3 has 15 amino acids.

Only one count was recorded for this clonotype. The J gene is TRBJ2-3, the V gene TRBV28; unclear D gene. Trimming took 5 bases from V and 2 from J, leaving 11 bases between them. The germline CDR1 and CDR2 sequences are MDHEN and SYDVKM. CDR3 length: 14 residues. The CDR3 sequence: CASSPWAPTDTQYF. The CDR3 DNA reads TGTGCCAGCAGTCCGTGGGCCCCCACAGATACGCAGTATTTT. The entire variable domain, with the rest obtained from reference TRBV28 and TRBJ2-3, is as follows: DVKVTQSSRYLVKRTGEKVFLECVQDMDHENMFWYRQDPGLGLRLIYFSYDVKMKEKGDIPEGYSVSREKKERFSLILESASTNQTSMYLCASSPWAPTDTQYFGPGTRLTVL.

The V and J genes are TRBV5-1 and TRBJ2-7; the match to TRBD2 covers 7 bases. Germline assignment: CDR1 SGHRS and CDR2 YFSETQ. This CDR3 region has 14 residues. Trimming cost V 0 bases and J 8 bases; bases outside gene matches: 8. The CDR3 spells CASSLEASGVQQYF. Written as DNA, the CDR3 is TGCGCCAGCAGCTTGGAGGCTAGCGGTGTACAGCAGTACTTC. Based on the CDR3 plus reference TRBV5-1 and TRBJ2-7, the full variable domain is KAGVTQTPRYLIKTRGQQVTLSCSPISGHRSVSWYQQTPGQGLQFLFEYFSETQRNKGNFPGRFSGRQFSNSRSEMNVSTLELGDSALYLCASSLEASGVQQYFGPGTRLTVT.

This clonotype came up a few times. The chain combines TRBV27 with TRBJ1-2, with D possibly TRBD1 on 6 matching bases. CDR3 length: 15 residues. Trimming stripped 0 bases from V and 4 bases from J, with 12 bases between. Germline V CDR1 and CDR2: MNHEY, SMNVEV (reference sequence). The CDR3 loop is CASSLSHRDTYGYTF. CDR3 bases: TGTGCCAGCAGTTTATCCCACCGGGACACCTATGGCTACACCTTC.

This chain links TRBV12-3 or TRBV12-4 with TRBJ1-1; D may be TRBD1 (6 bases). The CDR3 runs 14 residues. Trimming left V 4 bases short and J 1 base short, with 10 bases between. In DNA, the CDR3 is TGTGCCAGCAGTTCCGGGACAACGAACACTGAAGCTTTCTTT. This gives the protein CASSSGTTNTEAFF.

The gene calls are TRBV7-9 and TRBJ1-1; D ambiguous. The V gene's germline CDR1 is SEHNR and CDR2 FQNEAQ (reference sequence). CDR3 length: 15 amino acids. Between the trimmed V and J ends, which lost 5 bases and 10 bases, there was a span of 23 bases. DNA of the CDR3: TGTGCCAGCAGCCTACTCCCGACGACCTACGACCCAGCTTTCTTT. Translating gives CASSLLPTTYDPAFF.

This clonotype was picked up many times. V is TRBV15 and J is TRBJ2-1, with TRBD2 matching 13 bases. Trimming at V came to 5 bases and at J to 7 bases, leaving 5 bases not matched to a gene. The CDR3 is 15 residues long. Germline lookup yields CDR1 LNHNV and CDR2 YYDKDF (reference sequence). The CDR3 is CATSWTSGSANEQFF. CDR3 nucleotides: TGTGCCACCAGCTGGACTAGCGGGAGTGCGAATGAGCAGTTCTTC. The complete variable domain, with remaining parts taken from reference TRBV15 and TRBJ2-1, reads DAMVIQNPRYQVTQFGKPVTLSCSQTLNHNVMYWYQQKSSQAPKLLFHYYDKDFNNEADTPDNFQSRRPNTSFCFLDIRSPGLGDTAMYLCATSWTSGSANEQFFGPGTRLTVL.

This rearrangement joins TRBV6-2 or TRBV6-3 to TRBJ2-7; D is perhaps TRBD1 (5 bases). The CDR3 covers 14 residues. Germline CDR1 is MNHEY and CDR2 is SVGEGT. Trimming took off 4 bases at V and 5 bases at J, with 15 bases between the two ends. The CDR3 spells CASSWGSVPHEQYF. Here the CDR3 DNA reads TGTGCCAGCAGTTGGGGCTCCGTGCCGCACGAGCAGTACTTC.

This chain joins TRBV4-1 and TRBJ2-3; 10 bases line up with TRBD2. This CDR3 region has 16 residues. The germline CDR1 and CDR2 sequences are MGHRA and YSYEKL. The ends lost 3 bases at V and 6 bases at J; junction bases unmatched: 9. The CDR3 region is CASSQLASGSGDTQYF. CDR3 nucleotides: TGCGCCAGCAGCCAGCTGGCTAGCGGGAGCGGGGATACGCAGTATTTT.

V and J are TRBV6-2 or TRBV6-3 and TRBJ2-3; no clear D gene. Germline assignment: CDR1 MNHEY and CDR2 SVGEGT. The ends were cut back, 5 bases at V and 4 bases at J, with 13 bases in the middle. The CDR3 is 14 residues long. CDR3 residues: CASSQGIIADTQYF. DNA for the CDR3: TGTGCCAGCAGTCAAGGGATAATTGCAGATACGCAGTATTTT.

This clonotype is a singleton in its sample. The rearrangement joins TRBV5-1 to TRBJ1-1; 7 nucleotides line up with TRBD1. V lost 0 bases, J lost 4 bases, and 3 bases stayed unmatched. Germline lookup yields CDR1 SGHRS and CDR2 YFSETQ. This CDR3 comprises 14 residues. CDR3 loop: CASSLGQGFTEAFF. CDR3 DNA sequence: TGCGCCAGCAGCTTGGGACAGGGTTTCACTGAAGCTTTCTTT.

CDR3 sequence (DNA): TGCAGCGTTGAAGCTGAAGCTTTCTTT. It codes for CSVEAEAFF. J is TRBJ1-1 and V is TRBV29-1; D uncertain. Trimming removed 1 base from V and 6 bases from J, with 0 bases in between. CDR1 and CDR2 from the germline V gene are SQVTM and ANQGSEA. The CDR3 length is 9 residues.

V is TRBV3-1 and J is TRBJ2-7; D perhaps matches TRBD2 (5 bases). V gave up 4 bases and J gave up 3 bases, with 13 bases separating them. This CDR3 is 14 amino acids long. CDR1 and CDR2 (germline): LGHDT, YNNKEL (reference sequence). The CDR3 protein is CASSRAGRDYEQYF. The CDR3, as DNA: TGTGCCAGCAGCCGGGCAGGACGGGACTACGAGCAGTACTTC.

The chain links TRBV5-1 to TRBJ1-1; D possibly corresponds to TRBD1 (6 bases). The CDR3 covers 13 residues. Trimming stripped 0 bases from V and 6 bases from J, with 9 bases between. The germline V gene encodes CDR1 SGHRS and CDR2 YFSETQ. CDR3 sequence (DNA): TGCGCCAGCAGCTTGGAACAGGGCCCTGAAGCTTTCTTT. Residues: CASSLEQGPEAFF.

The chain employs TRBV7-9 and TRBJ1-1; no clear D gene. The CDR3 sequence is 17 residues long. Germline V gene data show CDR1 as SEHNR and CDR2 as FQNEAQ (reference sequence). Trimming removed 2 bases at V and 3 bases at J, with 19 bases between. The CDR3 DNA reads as TGTGCCAGCAGCTTAATTTTTTGGGATTGGGATTACACTGAAGCTTTCTTT. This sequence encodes CASSLIFWDWDYTEAFF. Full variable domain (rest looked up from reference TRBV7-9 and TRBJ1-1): DTGVSQNPRHKITKRGQNVTFRCDPISEHNRLYWYRQTLGQGPEFLTYFQNEAQLEKSRLLSDRFSAERPKGSFSTLEIQRTEQGDSAMYLCASSLIFWDWDYTEAFFGQGTRLTVV.

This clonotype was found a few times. The CDR3 region has the DNA TGTGCCAGCAGTTTATCCAGGGCGCGTACCGGGGAGCTGTTTTTT. Translated: CASSLSRARTGELFF. The chain has TRBV12-3 or TRBV12-4 and TRBJ2-2; maybe TRBD1 (5 bases). Trimming shortened V by 2 bases and J by 5 bases, and 12 bases separated the two germline ends. The CDR3 is 15 residues long.

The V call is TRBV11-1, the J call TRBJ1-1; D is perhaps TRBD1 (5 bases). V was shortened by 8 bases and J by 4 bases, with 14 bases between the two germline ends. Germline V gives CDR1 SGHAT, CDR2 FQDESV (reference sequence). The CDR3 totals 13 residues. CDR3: CASGPGPLTEAFF. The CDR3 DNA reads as TGTGCCAGCGGACCGGGACCTCTCACTGAAGCTTTCTTT. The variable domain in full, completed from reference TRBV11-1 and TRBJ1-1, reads EAEVAQSPRYKITEKSQAVAFWCDPISGHATLYWYRQILGQGPELLVQFQDESVVDDSQLPKDRFSAERLKGVDSTLKIQPAELGDSAMYLCASGPGPLTEAFFGQGTRLTVV.

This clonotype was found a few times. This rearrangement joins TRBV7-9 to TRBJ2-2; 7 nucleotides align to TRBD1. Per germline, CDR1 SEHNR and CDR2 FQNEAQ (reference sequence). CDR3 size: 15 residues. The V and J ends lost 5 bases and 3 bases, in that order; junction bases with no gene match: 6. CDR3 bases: TGTGCCAGCAGCACGACAGGGCCCGACACCGGGGAGCTGTTTTTT. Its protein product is CASSTTGPDTGELFF.

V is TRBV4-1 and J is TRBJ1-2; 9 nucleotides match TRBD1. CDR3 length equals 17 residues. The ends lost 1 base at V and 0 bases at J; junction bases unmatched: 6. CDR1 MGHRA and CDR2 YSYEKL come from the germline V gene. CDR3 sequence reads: CASSQVMDRGTNYGYTF. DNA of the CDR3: TGCGCCAGCAGCCAAGTGATGGACAGGGGCACTAACTATGGCTACACCTTC.

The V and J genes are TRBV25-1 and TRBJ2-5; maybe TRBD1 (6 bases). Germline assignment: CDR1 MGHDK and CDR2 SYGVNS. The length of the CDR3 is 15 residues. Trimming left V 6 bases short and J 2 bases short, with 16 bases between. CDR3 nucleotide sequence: TGTGCCAGCAGGGCTGCAGGACAGAAGCAAGAGACCCAGTACTTC. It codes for CASRAAGQKQETQYF.

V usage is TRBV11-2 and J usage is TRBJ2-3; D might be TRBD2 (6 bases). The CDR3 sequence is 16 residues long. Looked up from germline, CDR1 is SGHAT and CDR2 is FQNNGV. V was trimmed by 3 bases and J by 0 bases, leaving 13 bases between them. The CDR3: CASSFYGGSSTDTQYF. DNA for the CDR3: TGTGCCAGCAGCTTTTACGGGGGATCTAGCACAGATACGCAGTATTTT.